A selection of T cell receptor beta chains follows, all from one sample in a study of post-analysis software for immune sequencing data. TCRdb processed the PCR reads anew with MiXCR; each CDR3 protein has one entry. Here the sample spans hundreds of thousands of distinct CDR3 sequences, 25% to 30% being singletons. Sequencing was carried out using blood. The source is a girl aged 5 to 17 with multiple sclerosis. The CDR3 runs from the conserved cysteine through the conserved F or W. D genes are given only for firm matches. Size values are once, few and many counts, or a class for expanded clones, and some rows have none.

TRBV4-3,TRBJ2-3,.,.,CASSQEVHRTVPDTQYF,TGCGCCAGCAGCCAAGAAGTCCACCGAACAGTACCAGATACGCAGTATTTT
TRBV14,TRBJ2-1,.,TRBD2,CASSLELAVKQFF,TGTGCCAGCAGCCTAGAACTAGCGGTCAAGCAGTTCTTC
TRBV11-2,TRBJ2-1,many,.,CASSLEDGYEQFF,TGTGCCAGCAGCTTAGAGGATGGCTATGAGCAGTTCTTC
TRBV21-1,TRBJ2-1,.,.,CASRPNRGLAYNEQFF,TGTGCCAGCAGACCGAATCGGGGACTAGCATATAATGAGCAGTTCTTC
TRBV5-1,TRBJ2-1,many,TRBD1,CASRDRVSNEQFF,TGCGCCAGCCGGGACAGGGTTTCCAATGAGCAGTTCTTC
TRBV3-1,TRBJ1-1,.,.,CASSQGASAEAFF,TGTGCCAGCAGCCAAGGGGCAAGCGCTGAAGCTTTCTTT
TRBV19,TRBJ2-5,.,.,CASRTTSDETQYF,TGTGCCAGTAGGACGACTAGTGACGAGACCCAGTACTTC
TRBV4-3,TRBJ1-2,few,TRBD1,CASSQEPGGVRGYTF,TGCGCCAGCAGCCAAGAACCAGGGGGCGTGAGGGGCTACACCTTC
TRBV7-2,TRBJ1-5,.,.,CASSRWGDSNQPQHF,TGTGCCAGCAGCCGGTGGGGGGATAGCAATCAGCCCCAGCATTTT
TRBV20-1,TRBJ1-4,.,.,CSARVLGPGFEKLFF,TGCAGTGCTAGAGTGCTGGGGCCAGGATTCGAAAAACTGTTTTTT
TRBV4-3,TRBJ2-7,few,.,CASTQRNSYEQYF,TGCGCCAGCACCCAAAGGAATTCCTACGAGCAGTACTTC
TRBV7-6,TRBJ2-2,.,TRBD2,CASSQKKRTSVNTGELFF,TGTGCCAGCAGCCAGAAAAAGCGGACTAGCGTGAACACCGGGGAGCTGTTTTTT
TRBV6-1,TRBJ1-5,once,.,CASAFPQHF,TGTGCCAGTGCTTTTCCCCAGCATTTT
TRBV2,TRBJ2-3,.,.,CASSEVRRRTSTDTQYF,TGTGCCAGCAGTGAAGTCCGGCGGCGGACTAGCACAGATACGCAGTATTTT
TRBV9,TRBJ2-7,few,.,CASSPRGWGSYEQYF,TGTGCCAGCAGCCCCCGAGGGTGGGGCTCCTACGAGCAGTACTTC
TRBV5-1,TRBJ2-3,.,.,CASSWVSGSDTQYF,TGCGCCAGCAGCTGGGTATCAGGGTCAGATACGCAGTATTTT
TRBV7-9,TRBJ1-4,.,TRBD1,CASSQGQGTWSSEKLFF,TGTGCCAGCAGCCAGGGACAGGGAACGTGGTCGAGTGAAAAACTGTTTTTT
TRBV15,TRBJ2-1,once,.,CATDYGEEYDEQFF,TGTGCCACCGACTACGGAGAGGAATACGATGAGCAGTTCTTC
TRBV2,TRBJ1-1,.,TRBD1,CASSRTGYAEAFF,TGTGCCAGCAGTAGGACAGGGTATGCTGAAGCTTTCTTT
TRBV29-1,TRBJ1-5,.,.,CSVGRGTGPQHF,TGCAGCGTTGGGCGGGGAACGGGGCCCCAGCATTTT
TRBV15,TRBJ2-1,many,.,CATYQFGADEQFF,TGTGCCACCTATCAGTTCGGGGCGGATGAGCAGTTCTTC
TRBV3-1,TRBJ2-1,.,TRBD2,CASSPRLAGRYNEQFF,TGTGCCAGCAGCCCTCGACTAGCGGGAAGGTACAATGAGCAGTTCTTC
TRBV20-1,TRBJ2-1,few,TRBD2,CSARDTSGRTSSYNEQFF,TGCAGTGCTAGAGATACGAGCGGGAGGACGAGCTCCTACAATGAGCAGTTCTTC